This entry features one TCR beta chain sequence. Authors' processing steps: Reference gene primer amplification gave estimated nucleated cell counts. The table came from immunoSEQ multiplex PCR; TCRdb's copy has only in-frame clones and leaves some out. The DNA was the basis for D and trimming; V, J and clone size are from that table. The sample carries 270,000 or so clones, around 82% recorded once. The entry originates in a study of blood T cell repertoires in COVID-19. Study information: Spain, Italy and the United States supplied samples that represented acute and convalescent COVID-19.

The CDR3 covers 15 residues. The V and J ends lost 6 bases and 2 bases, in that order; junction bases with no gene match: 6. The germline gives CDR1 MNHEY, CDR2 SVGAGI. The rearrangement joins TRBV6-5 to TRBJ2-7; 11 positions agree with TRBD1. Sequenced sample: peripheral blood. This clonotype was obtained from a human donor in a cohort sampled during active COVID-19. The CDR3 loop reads CASRQWGQGAYEQYF. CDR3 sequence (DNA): TGTGCCAGCAGACAATGGGGACAGGGGGCCTACGAGCAGTACTTC.